This paragraph covers one TCR beta chain sequence. The antigen remains unidentified. The sample originates from a study of vaccination effects on CD4 cells after COVID-19. After expansion with viral peptide pools in the ViraFEST assay, antigen-specific CD4+ T cells were sequenced. CD4+ T cells were isolated after 10 days of culture. Researchers reported culturing more than 1.5 million PBMC in each well, adding approximately 9.4 IU/ml IL-2 and 10 ug/ml peptides. This CDR3 has 16 amino acids. Germline V gene data show CDR1 as MNHNS and CDR2 as SASEGT. V lost 4 bases and J lost 0; bases outside the gene matches: 6. Profiled with immunoSEQ multiplex PCR; TCRdb holds only in-frame clones, not every one. Of about 60,000 clones detected, around 81% appear once; the ten largest clones hold 2.5%.

The chain employs TRBV6-1 and TRBJ2-1, with TRBD1 matching over 7 bases. This clonotype originated in a human donor who received a COVID-19 vaccine. The sequencing used CD4+ T cells from PBMCs cultured with HCoV-229E spike peptides, collected before COVID-19 vaccination. This CDR3 reads CASSGLGQSSYNEQFF. The DNA of the CDR3 is TGTGCCAGCAGTGGATTGGGACAGAGCTCCTACAATGAGCAGTTCTTC.